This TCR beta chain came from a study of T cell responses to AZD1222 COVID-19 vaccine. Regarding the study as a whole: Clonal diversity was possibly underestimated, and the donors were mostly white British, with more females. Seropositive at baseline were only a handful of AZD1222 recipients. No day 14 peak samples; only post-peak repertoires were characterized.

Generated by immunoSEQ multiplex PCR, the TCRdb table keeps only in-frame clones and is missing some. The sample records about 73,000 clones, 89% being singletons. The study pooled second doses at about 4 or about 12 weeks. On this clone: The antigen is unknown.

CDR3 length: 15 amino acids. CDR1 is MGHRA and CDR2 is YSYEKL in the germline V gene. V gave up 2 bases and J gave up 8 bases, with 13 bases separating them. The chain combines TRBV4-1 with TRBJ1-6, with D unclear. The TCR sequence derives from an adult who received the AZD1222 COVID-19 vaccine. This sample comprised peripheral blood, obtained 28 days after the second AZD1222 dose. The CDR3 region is CASSQLARGDSPLHF. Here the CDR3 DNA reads TGCGCCAGCAGCCAACTGGCCAGAGGAGATTCACCCCTCCACTTT.